This T cell receptor (beta chain) was recovered during a study of blood T cell repertoires in COVID-19. On the study more broadly: COVID-19 samples from acute and convalescent phases originated in the United States, Italy and Spain. In each case, the material was cDNA or gDNA derived from T cells, B-cell-depleted T cells, or PBMCs.

It was during active infection that Seattle patients were enrolled and then longitudinally followed. Original analysis: Nucleated cell counts were estimated from reference gene primer amplification. The protocol was immunoSEQ multiplex PCR, while the TCRdb copy is restricted to in-frame clones and leaves out a portion. V and J calls and clone size come straight from that table; D and trimming were deduced from the DNA. The sample lists approximately 40,000 clones, about 85% occurring once. The germline V gene has CDR1 LNHDA and CDR2 SQIVND (reference sequence). V lost 3 bases and J lost 7; bases outside the gene matches: 4. CDR3 length equals 15 residues.

The sample consisted of peripheral blood. The chain employs TRBV19 and TRBJ2-3; 13 bases agree with TRBD2. This TCR derives from a man aged 60 to 69 with COVID-19, enrolled during active disease. CDR3 region: CASSITSGRAYTQYF. CDR3 in DNA: TGTGCCAGTAGTATTACTAGCGGGAGGGCTTATACGCAGTATTTT.